This TCR beta chain comes out of a study of shared clonotypes between healthy human individuals. Overall study findings and caveats: Memory subsets had estimated richness that was generally smaller than that of naive subsets. A handful of donors shared approximately 5% of their naive CD4 clonotypes.

In the original workflow: As immunoSEQ supplied junction-only sequences (without quality scores), filtering differed. Repertoires were generated with immunoSEQ multiplex PCR, while TCRdb's copy carries only in-frame clones and drops some. D and trimming come from the DNA, and the V and J calls and clone size come from that table. This sample carries approximately 2.3 million clones, 85% to 95% of them seen once, and the ten largest clones take 0.39%. Of note for this clone: The antigen is unknown.

CDR3 size: 15 residues. Trimming cost V 3 bases and J 1 base, with 12 bases left between them. Germline V gives CDR1 LGHNA, CDR2 YNFKEQ. The sample taken for sequencing was naive CD4+ T cells from PBMCs. The subset here: CD45RA+ positively selected. The chain links TRBV4-2 to TRBJ1-1; D is undetermined. This clonotype originated in a man aged 18 to 35 in good health. Some clones in this sample may be carry-over from other donors' samples. The CDR3 bases are TGTGCCAGCAGCCAGTGGCGGTCCTCGAACACTGAAGCTTTCTTT. It specifies CASSQWRSSNTEAFF.